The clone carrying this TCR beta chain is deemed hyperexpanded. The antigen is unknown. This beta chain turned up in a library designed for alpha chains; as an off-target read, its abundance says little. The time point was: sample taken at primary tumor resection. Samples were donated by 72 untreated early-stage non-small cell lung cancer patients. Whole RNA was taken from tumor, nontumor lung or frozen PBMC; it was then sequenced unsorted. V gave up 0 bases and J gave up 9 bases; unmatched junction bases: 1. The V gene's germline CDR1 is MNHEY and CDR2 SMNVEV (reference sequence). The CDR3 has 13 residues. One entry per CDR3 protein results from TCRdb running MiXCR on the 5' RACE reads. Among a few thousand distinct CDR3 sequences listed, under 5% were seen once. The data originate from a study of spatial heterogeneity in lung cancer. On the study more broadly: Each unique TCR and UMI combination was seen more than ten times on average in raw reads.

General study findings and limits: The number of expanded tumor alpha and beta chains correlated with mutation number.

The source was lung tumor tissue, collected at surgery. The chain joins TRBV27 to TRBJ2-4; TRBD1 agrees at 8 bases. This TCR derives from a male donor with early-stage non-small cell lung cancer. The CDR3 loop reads CASSLSGQGIQYF. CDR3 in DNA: TGTGCCAGCAGTTTATCCGGACAGGGCATTCAGTACTTC.